This T cell receptor (beta chain) emerged from a study of T cell changes during pregnancy in multiple sclerosis. Germline V lookup: CDR1 MGHRA, CDR2 YSYEKL. Germline trimming cut 3 bases from V and 3 bases from J; bases unmatched to any gene: 8. This CDR3 contains 15 residues. Only in-frame clones appear in the TCRdb table, and some are missing; sequencing was by immunoSEQ multiplex PCR. This sample carries about 50,000 clones, almost 95% of them seen once, and the ten largest clones take roughly 4.7%. The sequence was collected from a female donor with multiple sclerosis, enrolled in a pregnancy study. The chain is built from TRBV4-1 and TRBJ2-7, with TRBD1 matching 7 bases. The sample was CD8+ T cells from peripheral blood mononuclear cells, taken in the first trimester of pregnancy. Here the CDR3 reads CASSHLWDSIYEQYF. As DNA, the CDR3 is TGCGCCAGCAGCCATTTGTGGGACAGTATCTACGAGCAGTACTTC.